This TCR beta chain is drawn from a study of T-cell reconstitution after alpha-beta-depleted transplantation in children. Study-wide points: In some patients, recipient T cells and intrathymic progenitors surviving conditioning explained high day-60 diversity. T cells produced anew were the main source of T-cell counts and diversity one year after transplant. Approximately two months post-transplant, alpha-beta T cells reportedly originated from several hundred expanded graft clones.

This clonotype was counted only a few times. Its antigen is not known. Researchers prepared the TCRbeta library using unique molecular identifiers, the study reports. MiXCR, applied by TCRdb to the PCR reads, yields one record per CDR3 protein. The table includes a few hundred thousand distinct CDR3 sequences, over 10% detected once. The material was PBMCs, mostly from graft donor cells, obtained 360 days after TCRalphabeta/CD19-depleted stem cell transplant. The receptor comes from a male patient younger than 18 who had a stem cell transplant for acute myeloid leukemia, so the T cells may come from the graft donor.

The CDR3: CATSRRAGYNEQFF. The CDR3 DNA is TGTGCCACCAGCAGAAGAGCGGGCTACAATGAGCAGTTCTTC. V and J are TRBV15 and TRBJ2-1, with D maybe TRBD2 (6 bases). Trimming shortened V by 2 bases and J by 3 bases, and 8 bases separated the two germline ends. The CDR3 is 14 residues long. CDR1 and CDR2 (germline): LNHNV, YYDKDF (reference sequence).